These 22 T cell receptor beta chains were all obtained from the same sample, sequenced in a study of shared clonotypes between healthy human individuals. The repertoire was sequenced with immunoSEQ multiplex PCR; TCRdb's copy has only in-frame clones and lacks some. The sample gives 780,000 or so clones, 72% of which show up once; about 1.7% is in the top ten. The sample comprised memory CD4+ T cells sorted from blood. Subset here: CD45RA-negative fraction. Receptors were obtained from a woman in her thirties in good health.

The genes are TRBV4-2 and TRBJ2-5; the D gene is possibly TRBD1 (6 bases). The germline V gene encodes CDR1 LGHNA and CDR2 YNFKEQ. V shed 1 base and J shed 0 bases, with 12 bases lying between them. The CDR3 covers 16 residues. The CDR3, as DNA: TGTGCCAGCAGCCAAGTTACAGGGAGCCACCAAGAGACCCAGTACTTC. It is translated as CASSQVTGSHQETQYF.

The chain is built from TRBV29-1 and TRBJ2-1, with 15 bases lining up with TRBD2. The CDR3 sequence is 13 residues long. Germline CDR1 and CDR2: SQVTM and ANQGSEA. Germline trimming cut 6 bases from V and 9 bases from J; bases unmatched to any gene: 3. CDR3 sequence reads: CSVGTSGRSEQFF. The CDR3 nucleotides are TGCAGCGTAGGGACTAGCGGGAGGAGTGAGCAGTTCTTC.

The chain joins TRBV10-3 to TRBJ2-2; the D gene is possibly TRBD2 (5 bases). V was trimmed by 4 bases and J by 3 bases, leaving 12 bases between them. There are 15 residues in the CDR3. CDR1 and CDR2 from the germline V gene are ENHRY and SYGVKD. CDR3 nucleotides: TGTGCCATCAGTGCGGGGTATTTGGACACCGGGGAGCTGTTTTTT. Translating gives CAISAGYLDTGELFF.

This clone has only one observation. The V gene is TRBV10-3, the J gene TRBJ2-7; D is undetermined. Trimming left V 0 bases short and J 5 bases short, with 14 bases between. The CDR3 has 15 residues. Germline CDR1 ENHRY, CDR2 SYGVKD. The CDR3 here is CAISESAPRNDEQYF. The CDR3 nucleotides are TGTGCCATCAGTGAGTCAGCCCCCCGTAATGACGAGCAGTACTTC.

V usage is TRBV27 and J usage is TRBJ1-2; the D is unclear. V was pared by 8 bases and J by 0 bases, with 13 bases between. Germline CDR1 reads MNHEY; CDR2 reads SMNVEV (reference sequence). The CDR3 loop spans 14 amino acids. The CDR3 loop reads CASSLRGTNYGYTF. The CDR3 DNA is TGTGCCAGCTCATTGCGAGGGACTAACTATGGCTACACCTTC.

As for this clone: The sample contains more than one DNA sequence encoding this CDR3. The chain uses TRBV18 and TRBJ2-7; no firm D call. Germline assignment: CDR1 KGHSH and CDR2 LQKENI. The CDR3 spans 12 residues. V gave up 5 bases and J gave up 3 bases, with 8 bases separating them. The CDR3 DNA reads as TGTGCCAGCTCAACTGGCAGCTACGAGCAGTACTTC. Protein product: CASSTGSYEQYF.

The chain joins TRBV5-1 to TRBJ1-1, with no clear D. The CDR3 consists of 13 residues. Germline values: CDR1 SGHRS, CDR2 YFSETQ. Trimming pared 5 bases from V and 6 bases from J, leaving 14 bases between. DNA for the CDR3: TGCGCCAGCAGATTCGCGACGGGAGCTGAAGCTTTCTTT. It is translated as CASRFATGAEAFF.

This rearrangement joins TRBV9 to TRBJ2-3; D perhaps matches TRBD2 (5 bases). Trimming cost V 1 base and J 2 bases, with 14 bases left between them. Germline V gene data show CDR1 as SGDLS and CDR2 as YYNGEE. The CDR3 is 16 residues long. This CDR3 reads CASSVRSSGLTDTQYF. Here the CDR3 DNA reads TGTGCCAGCAGCGTAAGGTCGAGCGGACTCACAGATACGCAGTATTTT.

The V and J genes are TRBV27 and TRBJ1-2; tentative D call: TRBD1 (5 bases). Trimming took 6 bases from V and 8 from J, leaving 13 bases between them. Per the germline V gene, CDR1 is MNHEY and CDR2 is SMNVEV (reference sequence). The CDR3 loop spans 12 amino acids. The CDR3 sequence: CASRGVVDGYTF. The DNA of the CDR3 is TGTGCCAGCAGGGGGGTGGTGGACGGCTACACCTTC.

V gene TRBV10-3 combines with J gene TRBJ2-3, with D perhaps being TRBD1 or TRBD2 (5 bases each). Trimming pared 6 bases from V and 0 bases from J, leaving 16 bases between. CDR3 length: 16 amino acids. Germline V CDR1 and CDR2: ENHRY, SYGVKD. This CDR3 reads CAIRPRGSSSTDTQYF. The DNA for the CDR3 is TGTGCCATCAGGCCTCGGGGCAGCTCTAGCACAGATACGCAGTATTTT.

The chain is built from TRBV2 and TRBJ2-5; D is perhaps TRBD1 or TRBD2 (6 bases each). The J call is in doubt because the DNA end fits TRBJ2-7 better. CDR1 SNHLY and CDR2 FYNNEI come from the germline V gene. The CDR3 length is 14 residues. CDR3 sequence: CASRGGRGTYEQYF. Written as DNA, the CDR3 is TGTGCCAGCAGGGGGGGCAGAGGAACCTACGAGCAGTACTTC.

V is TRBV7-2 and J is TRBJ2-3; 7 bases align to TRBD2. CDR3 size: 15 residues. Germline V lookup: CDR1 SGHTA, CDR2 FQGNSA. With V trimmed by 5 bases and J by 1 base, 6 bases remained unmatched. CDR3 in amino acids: CASSHSGQGTDTQYF. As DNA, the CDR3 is TGTGCCAGCAGCCATAGCGGGCAAGGCACAGATACGCAGTATTTT.

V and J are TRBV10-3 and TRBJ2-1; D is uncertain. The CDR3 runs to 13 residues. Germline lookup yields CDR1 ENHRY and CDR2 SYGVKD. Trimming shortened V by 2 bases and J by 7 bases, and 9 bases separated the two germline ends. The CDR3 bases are TGTGCCATCAGTGAGCCAAATAGTAATGAGCAGTTCTTC. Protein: CAISEPNSNEQFF.

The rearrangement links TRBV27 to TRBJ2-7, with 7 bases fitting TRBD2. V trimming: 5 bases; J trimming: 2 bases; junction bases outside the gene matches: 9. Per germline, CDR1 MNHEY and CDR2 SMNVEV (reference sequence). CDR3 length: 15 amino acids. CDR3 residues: CASSKAEGGPYEQYF. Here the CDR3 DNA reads TGTGCCAGCAGTAAGGCGGAGGGAGGGCCCTACGAGCAGTACTTC.

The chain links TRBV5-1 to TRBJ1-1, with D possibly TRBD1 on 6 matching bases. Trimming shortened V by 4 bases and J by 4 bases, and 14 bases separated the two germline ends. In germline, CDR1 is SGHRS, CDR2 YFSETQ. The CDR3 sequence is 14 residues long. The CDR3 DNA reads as TGCGCCAGCAGCCACAGGGACATCCTCACTGAAGCTTTCTTT. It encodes CASSHRDILTEAFF. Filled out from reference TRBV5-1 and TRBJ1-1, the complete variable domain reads KAGVTQTPRYLIKTRGQQVTLSCSPISGHRSVSWYQQTPGQGLQFLFEYFSETQRNKGNFPGRFSGRQFSNSRSEMNVSTLELGDSALYLCASSHRDILTEAFFGQGTRLTVV.

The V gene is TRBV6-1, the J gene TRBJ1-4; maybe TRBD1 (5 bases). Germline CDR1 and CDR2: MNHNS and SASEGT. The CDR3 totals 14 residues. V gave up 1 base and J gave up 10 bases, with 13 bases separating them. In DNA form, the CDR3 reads TGTGCCAGCAGTGAAGACCCCGGGGGGGGAAAACTGTTTTTT. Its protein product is CASSEDPGGGKLFF.

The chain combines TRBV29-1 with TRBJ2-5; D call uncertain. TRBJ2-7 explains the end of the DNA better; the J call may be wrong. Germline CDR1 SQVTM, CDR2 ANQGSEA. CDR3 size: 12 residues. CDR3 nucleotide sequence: TGCAGCGTTGGAATTCCCTCCTACGAGCAGTACTTC. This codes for CSVGIPSYEQYF.

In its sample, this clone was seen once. The CDR3 sequence: CRYTGSGYTF. The CDR3 DNA reads TGCAGGTACACAGGATCTGGCTACACCTTC. The chain carries TRBV20-1 and TRBJ1-2; a weak D match, TRBD1 (5 bases). CDR3 length: 10 amino acids. Germline CDR1 is DFQATT and CDR2 is SNEGSKA (reference sequence).

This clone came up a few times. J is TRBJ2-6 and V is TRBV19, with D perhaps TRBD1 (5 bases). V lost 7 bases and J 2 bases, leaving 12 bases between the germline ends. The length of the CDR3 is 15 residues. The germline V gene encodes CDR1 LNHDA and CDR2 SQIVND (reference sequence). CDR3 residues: CASKLRQTGANVLTF. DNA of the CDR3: TGTGCCAGTAAACTCCGACAGACTGGGGCCAACGTCCTGACTTTC.

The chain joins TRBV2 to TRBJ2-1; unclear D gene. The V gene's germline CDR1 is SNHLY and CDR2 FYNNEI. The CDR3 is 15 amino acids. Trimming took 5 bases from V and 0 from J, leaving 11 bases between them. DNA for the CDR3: TGTGCCAGCAGTCCCGACTCGACCTCCTACAATGAGCAGTTCTTC. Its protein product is CASSPDSTSYNEQFF. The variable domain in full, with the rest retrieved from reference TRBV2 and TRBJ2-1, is EPEVTQTPSHQVTQMGQEVILRCVPISNHLYFYWYRQILGQKVEFLVSFYNNEISEKSEIFDDQFSVERPDGSNFTLKIRSTKLEDSAMYFCASSPDSTSYNEQFFGPGTRLTVL.

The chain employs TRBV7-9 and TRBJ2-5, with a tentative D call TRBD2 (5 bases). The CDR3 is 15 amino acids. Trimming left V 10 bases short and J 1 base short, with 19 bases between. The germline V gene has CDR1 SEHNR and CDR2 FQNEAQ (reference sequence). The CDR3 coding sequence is TGTGCCATCGAGCACAAAGGCGCGGGCCAAGAGACCCAGTACTTC. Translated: CAIEHKGAGQETQYF.

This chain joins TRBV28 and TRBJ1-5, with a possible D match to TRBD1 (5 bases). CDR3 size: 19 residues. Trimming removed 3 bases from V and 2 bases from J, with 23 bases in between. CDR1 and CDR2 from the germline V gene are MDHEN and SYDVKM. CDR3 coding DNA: TGTGCCAGCAGTTTGGGGCTTCGGGGGAAGATAGTCGGCAATCAGCCCCAGCATTTT. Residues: CASSLGLRGKIVGNQPQHF.